These 8 T cell receptor beta chains were sequenced from one sample in a study of T cells after yellow fever vaccination. TCRdb processed the 5' RACE reads anew with MiXCR; each CDR3 protein has one entry. Among under 50,000 distinct CDR3 sequences listed, over 5.5% were seen once. The material sequenced was PBMCs, either bulk or a sorted T-cell subset (CD4+, CD8+, memory, or dextramer-sorted; not recorded which), taken 45 days after the yellow fever booster vaccination. The source of these receptors is a young man who received the YFV17D yellow fever vaccine.

Only a few counts were recorded for this clonotype. The chain employs TRBV19 and TRBJ1-2, with a tentative D call TRBD1 (5 bases). Trimming cost V 4 bases and J 2 bases, with 8 bases left between them. The CDR3 is 13 amino acids. Germline CDR1 is LNHDA and CDR2 is SQIVND (reference sequence). The CDR3 loop is CASSRGLNYGYTF. In nucleotides, the CDR3 is TGTGCCAGTAGTAGGGGACTCAACTATGGCTACACCTTC.

V and J are TRBV5-1 and TRBJ2-5; weak D call: TRBD1 (6 bases). From germline, CDR1 is SGHRS and CDR2 YFSETQ. The V end was cut by 2 bases, the J end by 1 base, with 15 bases between. This CDR3 is built from 16 residues. For the CDR3, the DNA is TGCGCCAGCAGCTTCGGCCCAGGGGCCGTCCAAGAGACCCAGTACTTC. This codes for CASSFGPGAVQETQYF.

Only a few counts were recorded for this clonotype. The chain uses TRBV5-6 and TRBJ1-2; D is unclear. V dropped 2 bases and J dropped 6 bases, with 17 bases sitting between them. Per germline, CDR1 SGHDT and CDR2 YYEEEE. The CDR3 has 15 amino acids. The CDR3 DNA follows: TGTGCCAGCAGCTTAAGGGCCGCGATTCCCAATGGCTACACCTTC. This translates into CASSLRAAIPNGYTF.

Details on this clonotype: A much larger clone sits a single nucleotide away, making a read error possible. The rearrangement joins TRBV20-1 to TRBJ2-3, with D possibly matching TRBD2 (6 bases). The CDR3 is made up of 14 amino acids. Germline assignment: CDR1 DFQATT and CDR2 SNEGSKA (reference sequence). This chain's CDR3 is CGATRGGTTDTQYF. The CDR3 coding sequence is TGCGGTGCTACGAGGGGCGGGACCACAGATACGCAGTATTTT.

This clonotype has ten or more counts. The chain links TRBV7-2 to TRBJ2-5, with D uncertain. Trimming took 1 base from V and 3 from J, leaving 9 bases between them. This CDR3 is 14 amino acids long. CDR1 SGHTA and CDR2 FQGNSA come from the germline V gene. In DNA form, the CDR3 reads TGTGCCAGCAGCTTAGGGACGGAAGAAGAGACCCAGTACTTC. It encodes CASSLGTEEETQYF.

This clonotype has ten or more counts. The rearrangement joins TRBV18 to TRBJ2-5; 11 bases are a match to TRBD2. CDR3 length equals 16 residues. CDR1 is KGHSH and CDR2 is LQKENI in the germline V gene. V lost 2 bases, J lost 0 bases, and 2 bases stayed unmatched. CDR3 sequence reads: CASSPRLAGNQETQYF. CDR3 in DNA: TGTGCCAGCTCACCAAGACTAGCGGGAAACCAAGAGACCCAGTACTTC.

The chain joins TRBV27 to TRBJ2-5; TRBD1 might be the D (6 bases). V lost 6 bases and J lost 4, with 12 bases in between. CDR1 is MNHEY and CDR2 is SMNVEV in the germline V gene (reference sequence). This CDR3 region has 13 residues. CDR3 sequence reads: CASRIPGVETQYF. The CDR3 DNA is TGTGCCAGCAGGATACCAGGGGTAGAGACCCAGTACTTC.

The CDR3 sequence: CASSQDRNYGYTF. CDR3 DNA: TGTGCCAGCAGCCAGGACAGAAACTATGGCTACACCTTC. V gene TRBV5-6 combines with J gene TRBJ1-2; D is possibly TRBD1 (6 bases). V was trimmed by 4 bases and J by 2 bases, leaving 9 bases between them. Germline CDR1 is SGHDT and CDR2 is YYEEEE. The CDR3 has 13 residues.